Reported below is one T cell receptor (beta chain). Source study methods: How many nucleated cells were present was estimated from reference gene primer amplification. The data were produced by immunoSEQ multiplex PCR, yet TCRdb's version contains in-frame clones alone and is incomplete. V, J and clone size are those of that table, while D and trimming were read from the DNA. The repertoire holds around 120,000 clones, with 85% to 90% as singletons. CDR3 length equals 14 residues. V shed 5 bases and J 5 bases; nucleotides not matched to a gene: 5. The source of the sample is a study of blood T cell repertoires in COVID-19. Study as a whole: Whether acute or convalescent, the COVID-19 samples came from the United States, Italy and Spain.

Sequenced input: peripheral blood. This TCR was recovered from a woman of 80 years or more with acute or convalescent COVID-19. The chain employs TRBV23-1 and TRBJ2-7, with 11 bases lining up with TRBD2. TRBV23-1 is noted as an ORF with a role that remains uncertain. The CDR3 loop is CASSLAGGPHEQYF. CDR3 sequence (DNA): TGCGCCAGCAGTTTAGCGGGGGGGCCCCACGAGCAGTACTTC.